The next 7 T cell receptor beta chains were all read from a single sample in a study of post-analysis software for immune sequencing data (dated by TCRdb to about 2015). Points the paper makes about the study in general: Patients showed significantly higher frequencies than controls for roughly 5 TRBV segments, among them TRBV5-6, TRBV5-1 and TRBV20-1.

The method was PCR. Instrument used: Illumina HiSeq 2500. To reduce PCR and sequencing biases, unique molecular identifiers were incorporated into the TCR beta cDNA libraries. TCRdb reprocessed the public reads (quality trimming at Q25 with fastp, clone calling with MiXCR) and kept in-frame beta chains. One record per CDR3 amino acid sequence lists the most common genes and DNA. The sample table contains hundreds of thousands of distinct CDR3 sequences; only one count was recorded for around a third of them. 13% of the sample goes to the ten largest clones. For these receptors, no antigen is known. Sequenced: blood. These receptors came from a girl aged 10 to 17 with multiple sclerosis.

There are many counts of this clonotype. The chain uses TRBV5-1 and TRBJ1-1, with 9 positions matching TRBD1. The junction had 4 bases not matched to a gene; V was cut back by 4 bases and J by 3 bases. Germline-derived CDR1 and CDR2 are SGHRS and YFSETQ. CDR3 length: 14 residues. The CDR3 here is CASSRQGVDTEAFF. The CDR3 nucleotides are TGCGCCAGCAGCCGACAGGGGGTTGACACTGAAGCTTTCTTT.

The chain links TRBV7-9 to TRBJ2-3; D remains unclear. This CDR3 has 15 amino acids. The germline V and J ends were trimmed by 6 bases and 3 bases, with 16 bases remaining between them. CDR1 and CDR2 (germline): SEHNR, FQNEAQ (reference sequence). CDR3 sequence reads: CASRTTMQLTDTQYF. CDR3 coding DNA: TGTGCCAGCAGGACAACCATGCAGTTAACAGATACGCAGTATTTT.

This clonotype was seen more than once but under ten times. The J gene is TRBJ2-6, the V gene TRBV18; the D call may be TRBD1 or TRBD2 (6 bases each). The germline CDR1 and CDR2 sequences are KGHSH and LQKENI. Trimming took 1 base from V and 3 from J, leaving 16 bases between them. CDR3 length: 18 residues. The CDR3 sequence is CASSPRTGALSGANVLTF. CDR3 coding DNA: TGTGCCAGCTCACCACGAACGGGGGCGCTGAGTGGGGCCAACGTCCTGACTTTC.

V gene TRBV6-2 or TRBV6-3 combines with J gene TRBJ2-7, with a weak D call TRBD2 (5 bases). This CDR3 is 13 amino acids long. Germline V lookup: CDR1 MNHEY, CDR2 SVGEGT. The V end lost 7 bases, the J end lost 6 bases, and 16 bases lay between the germline ends. The chain's CDR3 is CASTLIWESEQYF. The DNA for the CDR3 is TGTGCCAGCACCCTAATATGGGAGAGCGAGCAGTACTTC.

A note on this clonotype: At one of its ends the junction is not consistent with the germline gene, which may arise from a read error. The V gene is TRBV5-8, the J gene TRBJ2-7; 8 bases map to TRBD1. The CDR3 runs 15 residues. Germline V gene data show CDR1 as SGHTS and CDR2 as YDEGEE. Here the CDR3 DNA reads TGTGCCTGCAGACGAACAGGGGGTGAGGGCTACGAGCAGTACTTC. Translated: CACRRTGGEGYEQYF.

This chain links TRBV20-1 with TRBJ2-7; TRBD2 might be the D (6 bases). Germline CDR1 DFQATT, CDR2 SNEGSKA (reference sequence). Between the trimmed V and J ends, which lost 2 bases and 9 bases, there was a span of 17 bases. The CDR3 has 13 residues. The CDR3 bases are TGCAGTGCTAGACTTGGGACGGACTATGGGCAGTACTTC. Translated: CSARLGTDYGQYF.

The gene calls are TRBV12-3 or TRBV12-4 and TRBJ2-7; 7 bases line up with TRBD1. The CDR3 has 15 residues. V lost 0 bases to trimming and J lost 6 bases; unmatched junction nucleotides: 8. CDR3 amino acids: CASSLAHRQGGEQYF. CDR3 in DNA: TGTGCCAGCAGTTTAGCGCATCGACAGGGTGGCGAGCAGTACTTC.